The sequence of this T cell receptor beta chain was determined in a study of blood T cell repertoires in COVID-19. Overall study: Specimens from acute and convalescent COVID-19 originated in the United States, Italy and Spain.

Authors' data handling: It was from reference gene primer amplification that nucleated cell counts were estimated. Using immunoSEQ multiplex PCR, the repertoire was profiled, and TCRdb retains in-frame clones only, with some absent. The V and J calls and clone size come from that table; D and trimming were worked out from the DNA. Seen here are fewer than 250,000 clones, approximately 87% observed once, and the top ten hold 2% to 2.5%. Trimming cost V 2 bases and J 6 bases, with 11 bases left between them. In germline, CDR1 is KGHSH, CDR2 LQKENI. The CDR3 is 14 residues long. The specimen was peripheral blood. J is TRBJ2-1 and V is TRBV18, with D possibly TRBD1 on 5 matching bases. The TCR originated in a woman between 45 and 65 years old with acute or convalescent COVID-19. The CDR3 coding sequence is TGTGCCAGCTCACCAGCAGGGCCCTTCAATGAGCAGTTCTTC. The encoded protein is CASSPAGPFNEQFF.